This is a list of T cell receptor beta chains from one sample in a study of blood T cells in healthy people across ages. TCRdb re-derived calls from the 5' RACE reads in MiXCR, one entry per CDR3 protein. The sample has over 1,500,000 distinct CDR3 sequences; roughly 50% are singletons. The sample was blood. The receptors originated from a middle-aged woman in good health. CDR3s include the opening cysteine and the closing phenylalanine or tryptophan. The D gene is left open where the match is weak. Some rows have no size entry. The others give once, few or many, or a class for an expanded clone.

D: NA
J: TRBJ2-4
V: TRBV9
size: few
CDR3: CASSVGTDLGEQYF
DNA: TGTGCCAGCAGCGTAGGGACAGATCTCGGAGAGCAGTACTTC

D: TRBD1
J: TRBJ1-6
V: TRBV6-5
size: few
CDR3: CASSYEPGQGNSPLHF
DNA: TGTGCCAGCAGTTACGAACCCGGACAGGGGAATTCACCCCTCCACTTT

D: NA
J: TRBJ1-5
V: TRBV12-3/TRBV12-4
size: NA
CDR3: CASTPGPFNQPQHF
DNA: TGTGCCAGCACCCCGGGACCTTTCAATCAGCCCCAGCATTTT

D: NA
J: TRBJ1-2
V: TRBV7-2
size: NA
CDR3: CASSATRPGPGLRNYGYTF
DNA: TGTGCCAGCAGCGCTACTAGGCCAGGGCCGGGTCTTCGGAACTATGGCTACACCTTC

D: TRBD1
J: TRBJ2-1
V: TRBV5-1
size: NA
CDR3: CASGRTGGDYNEQFF
DNA: TGCGCCAGCGGCCGGACAGGGGGGGACTACAATGAGCAGTTCTTC

D: NA
J: TRBJ2-4
V: TRBV7-8
size: NA
CDR3: CASSPVGRAGEQYF
DNA: TGTGCCAGCAGCCCCGTCGGCCGTGCAGGAGAGCAGTACTTC

D: NA
J: TRBJ1-2
V: TRBV28
size: NA
CDR3: CASSFEGYGYTF
DNA: TGTGCCAGCAGTTTTGAGGGGTATGGCTACACCTTC

D: TRBD2
J: TRBJ2-5
V: TRBV3-1
size: NA
CDR3: CASSQGGTRLNEQYF
DNA: TGTGCCAGCAGCCAAGGCGGGACTAGACTCAATGAGCAGTACTTC

D: NA
J: TRBJ2-5
V: TRBV6-2/TRBV6-3
size: NA
CDR3: CASSYTGNSRRETQYF
DNA: TGTGCCAGCAGTTACACCGGGAATAGCCGCAGAGAGACCCAGTACTTC

D: TRBD2
J: TRBJ2-1
V: TRBV7-2
size: NA
CDR3: CASSSAGGQGEQFF
DNA: TGTGCCAGCAGCTCGGCGGGAGGGCAGGGTGAGCAGTTCTTC

D: NA
J: TRBJ2-5
V: TRBV5-1
size: NA
CDR3: CASSLGDQRETQYF
DNA: TGCGCCAGCAGCTTGGGAGATCAGCGGGAGACCCAGTACTTC

D: NA
J: TRBJ2-5
V: TRBV9
size: few
CDR3: CASSERPQETQYF
DNA: TGTGCCAGCAGCGAGAGGCCCCAAGAGACCCAGTACTTC

D: TRBD2
J: TRBJ2-1
V: TRBV6-2/TRBV6-3
size: NA
CDR3: CASKGGGAGNEQFF
DNA: TGTGCCAGCAAGGGCGGGGGGGCCGGTAATGAGCAGTTCTTC

D: NA
J: TRBJ2-7
V: TRBV28
size: NA
CDR3: CASSDTFMWGREQYF
DNA: TGTGCCAGCAGTGACACTTTTATGTGGGGGCGCGAGCAGTACTTC

D: TRBD2
J: TRBJ2-3
V: TRBV14
size: NA
CDR3: CASSPREGQRLAGNTDTQYF
DNA: TGTGCCAGCAGCCCCCGCGAGGGGCAGAGGCTAGCGGGGAACACAGATACGCAGTATTTT

D: NA
J: TRBJ1-1
V: TRBV29-1
size: many
CDR3: CSVTQGRDTEAFF
DNA: TGCAGCGTCACACAGGGCCGGGACACTGAAGCTTTCTTT

D: TRBD1
J: TRBJ1-4
V: TRBV29-1
size: NA
CDR3: CSAQTGILEKLFF
DNA: TGCAGCGCCCAGACAGGGATCCTCGAAAAACTGTTTTTT

D: NA
J: TRBJ2-3
V: TRBV12-3/TRBV12-4
size: few
CDR3: CASSFTPATQYF
DNA: TGTGCCAGCAGTTTTACCCCCGCTACGCAGTATTTT

D: TRBD1
J: TRBJ2-5
V: TRBV18
size: once
CDR3: CASSRKTTGGETQYF
DNA: TGTGCCAGCTCACGCAAGACCACAGGGGGAGAGACCCAGTACTTC

D: NA
J: TRBJ1-1
V: TRBV4-2
size: NA
CDR3: CASSQEGGVRTEAFF
DNA: TGTGCCAGCAGCCAAGAGGGAGGAGTTAGGACTGAAGCTTTCTTT

D: TRBD2
J: TRBJ2-1
V: TRBV4-2
size: NA
CDR3: CASSEDSGANEQFF
DNA: TGTGCCAGCAGCGAAGACAGCGGGGCCAATGAGCAGTTCTTC

D: TRBD1
J: TRBJ1-2
V: TRBV6-5
size: NA
CDR3: CASSYSRTGIGYTF
DNA: TGTGCCAGCAGTTACTCGAGGACAGGGATTGGCTACACCTTC

D: TRBD1
J: TRBJ1-4
V: TRBV5-1
size: NA
CDR3: CASSVDRSNEKLFF
DNA: TGCGCCAGCAGCGTGGACAGGTCGAACGAAAAACTGTTTTTT

D: TRBD1
J: TRBJ2-1
V: TRBV3-1
size: NA
CDR3: CASSPWTGRRNEQFF
DNA: TGTGCCAGCAGCCCGTGGACAGGGAGGAGGAATGAGCAGTTCTTC

D: NA
J: TRBJ2-3
V: TRBV20-1
size: NA
CDR3: CSARDPVSVDTQYF
DNA: TGCAGTGCTAGAGATCCGGTTTCAGTAGATACGCAGTATTTT

D: NA
J: TRBJ1-1
V: TRBV4-3
size: NA
CDR3: CASSQEARGHTEAFF
DNA: TGCGCCAGCAGCCAAGAGGCCCGGGGGCACACTGAAGCTTTCTTT